This T cell receptor (beta chain) was observed in a study of shared clonotypes between healthy human individuals. The study, taken as a whole, reports: Collection of samples was limited to blood; tissue repertoires likely differ. Between several donors, naive CD4 clonotypes were shared at a level of about 5%.

In regard to this clone: Its specificity is not known.

Germline CDR1 LNHDA, CDR2 SQIVND (reference sequence). V was pared by 4 bases and J by 4 bases, with 7 bases of the junction left unmatched. This CDR3 is 15 amino acids long. Deep was the level used in running the assay. Produced via immunoSEQ multiplex PCR; TCRdb's table is partial and in-frame only. The data hold around 2,000,000 clones, with roughly 94% observed a single time. The receptor comes from a man younger than 35 in good health. The sample consisted of naive CD4+ T cells sorted from blood. Subset denoted: CD45RA+ positively selected. This chain joins TRBV19 and TRBJ2-5; 9 nucleotides agree with TRBD1. In nucleotides, the CDR3 is TGTGCCAGTAGTAGTCCGGGACAGGGAGGAGAGACCCAGTACTTC. Encoded protein: CASSSPGQGGETQYF.